The entry below gives a single T cell receptor beta chain sequence along with its context. This sample stems from a study of OX40 agonist ivuxolimab in advanced cancers. In the study overall: Partial responses occurred in Three dose-escalation patients, one with hepatocellular carcinoma and two with cutaneous melanoma.

The data were produced by immunoSEQ multiplex PCR, yet TCRdb's version contains in-frame clones alone and is incomplete. Of tens of thousands of clones listed, roughly nine tenths are singletons. CDR3 length: 14 amino acids. The ends were cut back, 1 base at V and 1 base at J, with 7 bases in the middle. Germline V gene data show CDR1 as MNHEY and CDR2 as SMNVEV (reference sequence). Sequenced material: CD4+ or CD8+ T cells sorted from blood, taken in a trial of the OX40 agonist ivuxolimab. The chain carries TRBV27 and TRBJ1-1; no reliable D call. The TCR comes from an adult with an advanced solid tumor such as melanoma, head and neck, liver or kidney cancer. The CDR3 DNA follows: TGTGCCAGCAGTTTATGGACCTCGAACACTGAAGCTTTCTTT. Translation: CASSLWTSNTEAFF.